These 21 T cell receptor beta chains originate from one sample sequenced in a study of blood T cell repertoires in COVID-19. Clones were read by immunoSEQ multiplex PCR, and TCRdb kept only the in-frame ones, dropping some. This sample yields 250,000 to 350,000 clones, of which more than 80% are seen a single time; just under 6.5% belongs to the top ten. The sequenced sample was peripheral blood. All receptors come from a woman between 50 and 59 years old with COVID-19, enrolled during active disease.

The chain recombines TRBV27 with TRBJ2-1; D not certain. The germline V and J ends were trimmed by 3 bases and 2 bases, with 14 bases remaining between them. CDR3 length: 16 residues. Germline V CDR1 and CDR2: MNHEY, SMNVEV (reference sequence). The CDR3 nucleotides are TGTGCCAGCAGTTTTATTGGCGGCACGACCTACAATGAGCAGTTCTTC. Translated: CASSFIGGTTYNEQFF.

The rearrangement joins TRBV11-2 to TRBJ1-5; D call uncertain. The CDR3 contains 13 residues. Trimming stripped 3 bases from V and 0 bases from J, with 3 bases between. Per germline, CDR1 SGHAT and CDR2 FQNNGV. CDR3 sequence reads: CASSFNSNQPQHF. The CDR3 DNA sequence: TGTGCCAGCAGCTTTAATAGCAATCAGCCCCAGCATTTT.

V and J are TRBV7-9 and TRBJ2-5; D is unresolved. This CDR3 has 15 residues. Germline lookup yields CDR1 SEHNR and CDR2 FQNEAQ (reference sequence). Trimming cost V 0 bases and J 2 bases, with 10 bases left between them. CDR3 sequence reads: CASSLALGRQETQYF. CDR3 coding DNA: TGTGCCAGCAGCTTAGCACTCGGCAGGCAAGAGACCCAGTACTTC.

The chain's CDR3 is CASSFPGTRAHEQYF. The CDR3 nucleotides read TGTGCCAGCAGCTTCCCCGGGACTAGAGCCCACGAGCAGTACTTC. The genes are TRBV5-4 and TRBJ2-7; TRBD2 matches 8 bases. The germline gives CDR1 SGHNT, CDR2 YYREEE (reference sequence). The CDR3 is made up of 15 amino acids. The trim removed 2 bases at V and 5 bases at J, leaving 9 bases unmatched.

The rearrangement uses TRBV9 and TRBJ2-2, with 11 positions matching TRBD2. The CDR3 spans 15 residues. With V trimmed by 5 bases and J by 4 bases, 4 bases remained unmatched. CDR1 is SGDLS and CDR2 is YYNGEE in the germline V gene. The CDR3 sequence is CASRGTSGGTGELFF. DNA of the CDR3: TGTGCCAGCAGGGGGACTAGCGGAGGCACCGGGGAGCTGTTTTTT.

The CDR3 loop is CASTRTGGSTEAFF. Written as DNA, the CDR3 is TGCGCCAGCACCAGGACAGGGGGTTCGACTGAAGCTTTCTTT. The rearrangement links TRBV5-1 to TRBJ1-1; 10 bases match TRBD1. This CDR3 contains 14 residues. V shed 6 bases, J shed 5 bases, and the junction held 7 bases outside the gene matches. Germline values: CDR1 SGHRS, CDR2 YFSETQ.

The rearrangement links TRBV9 to TRBJ2-2; D not resolved. The CDR3 is 16 residues long. Germline V gene lookup returns CDR1 SGDLS and CDR2 YYNGEE. V was clipped by 0 bases and J by 0 bases, with 9 bases between them. The CDR3 sequence: CASSVGAGANTGELFF. CDR3 DNA: TGTGCCAGCAGCGTAGGGGCAGGCGCGAACACCGGGGAGCTGTTTTTT.

J is TRBJ2-7 and V is TRBV7-2, with no clear D. This CDR3 has 15 amino acids. From germline, CDR1 is SGHTA and CDR2 FQGNSA. Trimming pared 1 base from V and 6 bases from J, leaving 16 bases between. The DNA of the CDR3 is TGTGCCAGCAGCTTAGATCTATCCCCCACTACCGAGCAGTACTTC. The encoded protein is CASSLDLSPTTEQYF.

The chain has TRBV19 and TRBJ2-1; 11 bases align to TRBD2. CDR1 and CDR2 from the germline V gene are LNHDA and SQIVND (reference sequence). V shed 4 bases and J 0 bases; nucleotides not matched to a gene: 5. This CDR3 contains 17 residues. CDR3 in DNA: TGTGCCAGTAGTACTCGGGGACTAGCGGTCTCCTACAATGAGCAGTTCTTC. It encodes CASSTRGLAVSYNEQFF.

V gene TRBV5-4 combines with J gene TRBJ1-4; 9 bases align to TRBD1. The CDR3 has 13 amino acids. The germline CDR1 and CDR2 sequences are SGHNT and YYREEE (reference sequence). Losses at the gene ends were 4 bases for V and 11 bases for J; bases not matched to a gene: 6. CDR3 region: CASSPGQGEKLFF. CDR3 coding DNA: TGTGCCAGCAGCCCGGGACAGGGAGAGAAACTGTTTTTT.

This chain connects TRBV19 to TRBJ1-6; tentatively, D is TRBD1 (5 bases). V lost 5 bases and J 9 bases, leaving 14 bases between the germline ends. Germline lookup yields CDR1 LNHDA and CDR2 SQIVND (reference sequence). The CDR3 is 14 amino acids. The CDR3 DNA reads TGTGCCAGTAGTGTACAGGTGGGCGCTTCACCCCTCCACTTT. Its protein product is CASSVQVGASPLHF.

V gene TRBV29-1 combines with J gene TRBJ2-3, with D perhaps TRBD2 (5 bases). The CDR3 is made up of 13 amino acids. Trimming removed 1 base at V and 0 bases at J, with 5 bases between. Germline lookup yields CDR1 SQVTM and CDR2 ANQGSEA. The CDR3 region has the DNA TGCAGCGTTGAAGGCGGGAGCACAGATACGCAGTATTTT. Its protein is CSVEGGSTDTQYF.

This clone showed up just once. The gene calls are TRBV2 and TRBJ1-2; 7 bases line up with TRBD1. The CDR3 has 14 residues. With 5 bases clipped from V and 2 bases from J, the junction kept 5 bases outside the gene matches. CDR1 and CDR2 (germline): SNHLY, FYNNEI. The CDR3 sequence is CASSRDSRNYGYTF. For the CDR3, the DNA is TGTGCCAGCAGTCGGGACAGCAGAAACTATGGCTACACCTTC.

The chain links TRBV7-8 to TRBJ1-2; maybe TRBD1 (5 bases). Germline lookup yields CDR1 SGHVS and CDR2 FQNEAQ. The CDR3 loop spans 14 amino acids. V was pared by 5 bases and J by 3 bases, with 13 bases between. As DNA, the CDR3 is TGTGCCAGCAGCCGAGGTAGACAGTACTATGGCTACACCTTC. It yields the protein CASSRGRQYYGYTF.

The V and J genes are TRBV3-1 (or the pseudogene TRBV3-2) and TRBJ1-2; TRBD1 aligns across 8 bases. V shed 4 bases, J shed 4 bases, and the junction held 2 bases outside the gene matches. CDR1 LGHDT and CDR2 YNNKEL come from the germline V gene (reference sequence). CDR3 size: 13 residues. The CDR3, as DNA: TGTGCCAGCAGCCCGGGACAGGCCTATGGCTACACCTTC. Translation gives CASSPGQAYGYTF.

The table lists this clone with a count of one. The chain recombines TRBV29-1 with TRBJ2-7; 13 positions match TRBD2. V trimming: 6 bases; J trimming: 0 bases; junction bases outside the gene matches: 5. Germline CDR1 reads SQVTM; CDR2 reads ANQGSEA. The CDR3 is 15 amino acids. The CDR3 spells CSVLGTSGISYEQYF. The DNA for the CDR3 is TGCAGCGTCCTGGGGACTAGCGGGATCTCCTACGAGCAGTACTTC.

V is TRBV6-6 and J is TRBJ1-3; 7 bases fit TRBD1. Looked up from germline, CDR1 is MNHNY and CDR2 is SVGAGI (reference sequence). The CDR3 sequence is 19 residues long. The V gene end was trimmed by 6 bases and the J gene end by 0 bases; junction bases not matched to a gene: 17. This chain's CDR3 is CASSFTGVGSGNSGNTIYF. The CDR3 DNA follows: TGTGCCAGCAGCTTTACAGGGGTGGGTTCGGGGAACTCTGGAAACACCATATATTTT.

This sequence joins TRBV5-1 and TRBJ1-1, with D hard to call. Germline V CDR1 and CDR2: SGHRS, YFSETQ. This CDR3 comprises 13 residues. Trimming stripped 4 bases from V and 0 bases from J, with 7 bases between. The CDR3 loop reads CASSLTMNTEAFF. In nucleotides, the CDR3 is TGCGCCAGCAGCCTAACCATGAACACTGAAGCTTTCTTT.

The chain employs TRBV27 and TRBJ2-3; weak D call: TRBD1 (6 bases). Germline lookup yields CDR1 MNHEY and CDR2 SMNVEV (reference sequence). V dropped 4 bases and J dropped 2 bases, with 10 bases sitting between them. This CDR3 is 14 amino acids long. The CDR3 here is CASSWTAFTDTQYF. Here the CDR3 DNA reads TGTGCCAGCAGTTGGACAGCGTTCACAGATACGCAGTATTTT.

The genes are TRBV5-4 and TRBJ1-1; no reliable D call. The CDR3 is 14 amino acids. Germline-derived CDR1 and CDR2 are SGHNT and YYREEE (reference sequence). The V and J ends lost 4 bases and 0 bases respectively, with 10 bases between them. CDR3 sequence reads: CASSQASMNTEAFF. The CDR3 nucleotides read TGTGCCAGCAGCCAGGCCTCCATGAACACTGAAGCTTTCTTT.

The chain recombines TRBV5-8 with TRBJ1-5, with 10 bases matching TRBD1. The CDR3 loop spans 16 amino acids. In germline, CDR1 is SGHTS, CDR2 YDEGEE. V shed 3 bases and J 2 bases; nucleotides not matched to a gene: 5. The CDR3 here is CASSWWGTGGNQPQHF. The DNA of the CDR3 is TGTGCCAGCAGCTGGTGGGGGACAGGGGGCAATCAGCCCCAGCATTTT.